This record covers a single T cell receptor (beta chain). This clone occurred once. The antigen this receptor binds is unknown. One base away there is no much larger clone; base qualities are not given. The donors belonged to the validation cohort of 120 subjects, which was separate from the 666-subject first cohort. This sample was included in a study of cytomegalovirus exposure and HLA in healthy donors listed by TCRdb under 2017. At the level of the whole study: A later analysis indicated that the roughly 120 validation repertoires were generated on the platform also employed for the roughly 650 repertoires of the first cohort. The study aimed to test whether signatures of past pathogen exposure could be identified by cataloging public T cell receptors. Besides the first cohort of 666 subjects, a separate validation cohort made up of roughly 130 different subjects was used. The study combined high-throughput TCR immunosequencing, statistical association of individual TCRs with disease status, and machine learning to predict cytomegalovirus infection status.

The library was prepared using the immunoSEQ multiplex PCR assay. As for the authors' bioinformatics: To diagnose cytomegalovirus status from the catalog of TCR beta chain sequences, a statistical classification framework was built. The clones in this table, taken by TCRdb from immuneACCESS, are in-frame only. Not every clone is retained; where verified, under half of the shortfall comes from an unresolved V gene, and the cause of the rest is unknown. V and J calls plus clone size are reproduced from that table; the DNA served to infer D and trimming. Within this sample are hundreds of thousands of clones, with 75% to 90% of them counted one time only. The ten biggest clones cover roughly 1.2% of the sample. The CDR3 sequence holds 14 residues, the cysteine and phenylalanine included. Only CDR3 DNA remains: 42 bases, in frame from the first base. CDR1 and CDR2 are read off the germline V gene (reference sequence) as MNHNY and SVGAGI. V loses 0 bases, J loses 4 bases, and the germline ends lie 7 bases apart.

What the study reported, not specific to this receptor: Subsequent analysis determined that TCRs grouped into clusters in the first cohort also showed a tendency toward co-occurrence across the roughly 110 validation repertoires, and about 94% of cluster scores exceeded 0. The authors suggested that the approach could potentially be extended to other disease states and immunological phenotypes. In vitro tests confirmed that a few of the cytomegalovirus-associated TCR beta chains recognize cytomegalovirus antigens. All 120 repertoires were used to score co-occurrence in the validation cohort in a later analysis, because that analysis had no HLA typing for the cohort. Most TCR sequences were seen in very few donors, while some public TCRs were found in many individuals. In the study, about 150 TCR beta chains were listed as associated with cytomegalovirus. The classifier was reported to diagnose cytomegalovirus status with high specificity and sensitivity in both the original cohort and the validation cohort.

The chain employs TRBV6-6 and TRBJ1-5; a confident D gene designation cannot be given. The sequencing input was PBMCs. The clonotype was recovered from a woman aged 25-40 years in good health and CMV-seropositive. Here is the DNA: TGTGCCAGCAGTTACTCGGGAGTGAATCAGCCCCAGCATTTT. This is translated as CASSYSGVNQPQHF.